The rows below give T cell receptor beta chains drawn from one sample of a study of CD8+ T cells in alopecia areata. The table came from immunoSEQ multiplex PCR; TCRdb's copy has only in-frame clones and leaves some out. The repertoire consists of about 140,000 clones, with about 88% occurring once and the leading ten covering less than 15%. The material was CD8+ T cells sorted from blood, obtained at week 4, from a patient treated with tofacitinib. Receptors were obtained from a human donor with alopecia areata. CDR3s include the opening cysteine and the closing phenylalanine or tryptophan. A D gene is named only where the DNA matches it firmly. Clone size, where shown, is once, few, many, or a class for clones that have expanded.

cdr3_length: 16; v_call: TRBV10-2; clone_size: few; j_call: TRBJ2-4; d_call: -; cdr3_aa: CASSDGEEVPKNIQYF; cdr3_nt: TGCGCCAGCAGTGACGGGGAAGAGGTCCCCAAAAACATTCAGTACTTC
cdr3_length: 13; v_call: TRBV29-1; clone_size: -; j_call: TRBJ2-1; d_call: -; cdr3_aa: CSVPIATKNEQFF; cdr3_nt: TGCAGCGTCCCCATAGCGACTAAAAATGAGCAGTTCTTC
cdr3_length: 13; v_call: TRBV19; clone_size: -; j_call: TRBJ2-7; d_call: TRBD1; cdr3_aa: CASEGAASYEQYF; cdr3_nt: TGTGCCAGCGAGGGGGCAGCCTCCTACGAGCAGTACTTC
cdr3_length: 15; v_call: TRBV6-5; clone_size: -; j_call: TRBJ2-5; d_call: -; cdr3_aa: CASSFSLGSQETQYF; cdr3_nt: TGTGCCAGCAGTTTTTCCCTTGGCAGCCAAGAGACCCAGTACTTC
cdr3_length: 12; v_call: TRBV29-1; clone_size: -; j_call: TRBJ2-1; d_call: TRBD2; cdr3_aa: CSVLLTSLEQFF; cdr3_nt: TGCAGCGTTCTACTGACTAGCCTTGAGCAGTTCTTC
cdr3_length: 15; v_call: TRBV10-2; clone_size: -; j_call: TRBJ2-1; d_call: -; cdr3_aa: CASKVDRSSYNEQFF; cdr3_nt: TGCGCCAGCAAGGTAGACAGGAGCTCCTACAATGAGCAGTTCTTC
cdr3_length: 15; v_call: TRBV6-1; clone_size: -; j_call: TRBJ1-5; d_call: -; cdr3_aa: CASREGHYSNQPQHF; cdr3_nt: TGTGCCAGCAGAGAGGGACACTATAGCAATCAGCCCCAGCATTTT
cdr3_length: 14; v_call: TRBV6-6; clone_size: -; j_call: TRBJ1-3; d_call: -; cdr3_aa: CASSPDSSGNTIYF; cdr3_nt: TGTGCCAGCAGTCCGGACAGTTCTGGAAACACCATATATTTT
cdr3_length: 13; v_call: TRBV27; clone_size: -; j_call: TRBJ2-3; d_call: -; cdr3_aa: CASSGIEWHTQYF; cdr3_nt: TGTGCCAGCAGTGGAATAGAGTGGCATACGCAGTATTTT
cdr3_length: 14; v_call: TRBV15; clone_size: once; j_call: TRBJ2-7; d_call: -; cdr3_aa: CATSKRGFGDEQYF; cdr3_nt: TGTGCCACCAGCAAACGTGGGTTCGGGGACGAGCAGTACTTC
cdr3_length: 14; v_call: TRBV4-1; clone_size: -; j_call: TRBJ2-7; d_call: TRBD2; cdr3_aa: CASSQVGGEYEQYF; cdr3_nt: TGCGCCAGCAGCCAAGTCGGGGGGGAGTACGAGCAGTACTTC
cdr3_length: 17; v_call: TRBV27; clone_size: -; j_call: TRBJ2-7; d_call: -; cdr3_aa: CASSLSRSGLGVWEQYF; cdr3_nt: TGTGCCAGCAGTTTATCTAGGTCGGGATTGGGGGTTTGGGAGCAGTACTTC
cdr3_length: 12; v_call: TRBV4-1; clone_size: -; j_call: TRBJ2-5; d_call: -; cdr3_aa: CASSQDTETQYF; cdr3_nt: TGCGCCAGCAGCCAAGATACGGAGACCCAGTACTTC
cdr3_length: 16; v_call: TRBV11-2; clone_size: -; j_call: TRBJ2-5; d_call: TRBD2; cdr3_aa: CASSSGLAGVGETQYF; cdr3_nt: TGTGCCAGCAGCTCTGGACTAGCGGGAGTGGGTGAGACCCAGTACTTC
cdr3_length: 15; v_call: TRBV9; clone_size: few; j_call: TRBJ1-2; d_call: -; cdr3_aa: CASSLTLSGSVGYTF; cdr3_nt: TGTGCCAGCAGCTTAACATTGTCCGGATCGGTGGGCTACACCTTC
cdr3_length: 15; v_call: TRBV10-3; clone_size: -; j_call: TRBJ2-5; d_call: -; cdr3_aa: CAISESRVPEGTQYF; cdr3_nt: TGTGCCATCAGTGAGTCGAGAGTGCCCGAGGGCACCCAGTACTTC
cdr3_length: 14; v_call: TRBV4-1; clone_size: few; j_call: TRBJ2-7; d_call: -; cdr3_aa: CASSQGRENYEQYF; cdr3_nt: TGCGCCAGCAGCCAAGGCAGGGAAAACTACGAGCAGTACTTC
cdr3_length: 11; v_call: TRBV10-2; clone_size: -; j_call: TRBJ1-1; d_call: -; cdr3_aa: CASRGGLEAFF; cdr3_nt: TGCGCCAGCCGGGGAGGACTCGAAGCTTTCTTT
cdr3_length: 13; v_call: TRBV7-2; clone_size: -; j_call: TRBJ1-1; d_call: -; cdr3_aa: CASSYSLNTEAFF; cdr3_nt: TGTGCCAGCAGCTATTCCCTGAACACTGAAGCTTTCTTT
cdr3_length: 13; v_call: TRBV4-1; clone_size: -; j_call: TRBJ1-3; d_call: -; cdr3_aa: CASRPGDGNTIYF; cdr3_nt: TGCGCCAGCAGGCCAGGGGACGGAAACACCATATATTTT
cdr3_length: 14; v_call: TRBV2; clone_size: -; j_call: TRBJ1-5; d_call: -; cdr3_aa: CASSEVEGDQPQHF; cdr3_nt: TGTGCCAGCAGTGAGGTCGAGGGGGATCAGCCCCAGCATTTT
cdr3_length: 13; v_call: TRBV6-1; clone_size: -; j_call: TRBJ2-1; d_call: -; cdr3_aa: CASSEEVAPEQFF; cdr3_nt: TGTGCCAGCAGTGAAGAGGTAGCCCCCGAGCAGTTCTTC
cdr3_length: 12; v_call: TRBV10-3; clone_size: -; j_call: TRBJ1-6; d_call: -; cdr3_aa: CAISDGESPLHF; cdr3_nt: TGTGCCATCAGCGACGGGGAATCACCCCTCCACTTT
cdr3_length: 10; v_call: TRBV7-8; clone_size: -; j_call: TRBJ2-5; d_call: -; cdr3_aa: CASSAGTQYF; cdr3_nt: TGTGCCAGCTCGGCGGGGACCCAGTACTTC
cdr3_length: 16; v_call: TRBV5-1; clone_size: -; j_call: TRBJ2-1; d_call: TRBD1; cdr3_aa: CASSLGDSSAINEQFF; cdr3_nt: TGCGCCAGCAGCTTAGGGGACAGCAGCGCAATCAATGAGCAGTTCTTC
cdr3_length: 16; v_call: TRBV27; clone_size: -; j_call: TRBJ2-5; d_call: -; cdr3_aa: CASSDGWAETQETQYF; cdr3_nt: TGTGCCAGCAGTGATGGGTGGGCCGAAACCCAAGAGACCCAGTACTTC